A selection of T cell receptor beta chains follows, all from one sample in a study of blood T cells in healthy people across ages. In TCRdb, the 5' RACE reads were re-called with MiXCR into one record per CDR3 protein. The sample carries some 1.4 million distinct CDR3 sequences, about 40% recorded once. Sequenced material: blood. The receptor set was obtained from a woman aged 18-29 years in good health. Each CDR3 is given with its conserved first and last residue. The listing skips clone size in some rows; elsewhere it reads once, few, many or a size class.

CASSAPGQGMNTEAFF | TRBV5-1 | few
CASSEYVSRGQNYGYTF | TRBV25-1 | once
CASSFGHTNEKLFF | TRBV5-1 | .
CASSYEGREKLFF | TRBV6-6 | .
CSVISSARGFPETQYF | TRBV29-1 | .
CSARPRRLSSYEQYF | TRBV20-1 | .
CASSLDSHLSYNEQFF | TRBV5-1 | .
CASTLRGQYNSPLHF | TRBV28 | .
CASKPTATNEKLFF | TRBV6-1 | few
CASSSSRGQQFF | TRBV9 | .
CAWSVQGYGYTF | TRBV30 | .
CASSPLYRGGSYEQYF | TRBV27 | few
CASSRTGGSTDTQYF | TRBV9 | .
CASSVRGQRGNQPQHF | TRBV2 | .
CASSLFGTSSYNEQFF | TRBV27 | .
CASSYQFRDTQYF | TRBV5-1 | few
CASRRRGLYTDTQYF | TRBV10-2 | .
CSPKTPPGRSSYEQYF | TRBV20-1 | .
CASSQGLAGPKGDEQFF | TRBV4-1 | few
CASSARQFYNEQYF | TRBV7-2 | .
CSARRILDSPLHF | TRBV20-1 | .
CSARSDIGHTDTQYF | TRBV20-1 | few
CSATPWGGSYNEQFF | TRBV20-1 | few
CASGPAGVTEAFF | TRBV12-5 | .
CASRDRFYEQYF | TRBV6-1 | .
CASMDRSYEQYF | TRBV10-2 | few
CATSRGKNYGYTF | TRBV15 | .
CASAFGGDVEAFF | TRBV12-5 | .
CSASGTGDTDTQYF | TRBV20-1 | .
CASSLLAGLSTDTQYF | TRBV11-2 | few
CASSAGPNNEQFF | TRBV25-1 | .
CSARAGGAGISGYTF | TRBV20-1 | .
CARTPRQPSSGGTNEKLFF | TRBV21-1 | .
CASSHADSRTLHF | TRBV4-1 | .
CASSQLTGSSGNTIYF | TRBV4-1 | .
CSAIPSGSDEQYF | TRBV20-1 | few
CASSLGALRSPLHF | TRBV7-9 | .
CASNQLAVQETQYF | TRBV18 | .
CASRTRGNTEAFF | TRBV5-1 | few
CASRDRERSEKLFF | TRBV6-1 | few
CASSGTSGGVVPYEQYF | TRBV21-1 | .
CASSQGGPTHNGQFF | TRBV25-1 | .